Below, one T cell receptor (beta chain) is given with its context. This clonotype has a handful of counts. The antigen it binds to is not known. No much larger clonotype is one base removed from it; base qualities were not supplied. This specimen comes from a study of response to subunit inactivated influenza vaccine (dated 2018 in TCRdb). About the full investigation: To follow how T cells responded to a trivalent subunit inactivated influenza vaccine, the researchers relied on deep quantitative profiling of the T cell receptor repertoire.

Libraries were made using RT-PCR. The sample was run on an Illumina HiSeq 2500. TCRdb reran the public reads through fastp at Q25 and MiXCR, keeping productive beta chains. All rows with the same CDR3 protein become a single entry with the most common DNA and genes. A total of some 850,000 distinct CDR3 sequences appear in this sample, about 18% of them only once. The ten largest account for 11% of the sample. The CDR3 runs 14 amino acids, cysteine and phenylalanine included. Only the CDR3 region is kept as DNA, spanning 42 bases read in frame from base 1. Trimming at the junction amounts to 3 bases on V and 5 bases on J, and the germline ends lie 12 bases apart. CDR1 and CDR2 (MGHDK, SYGVNS) derive from the germline V gene. What the research found in general, with its limitations: It was suggested by the authors that each seasonal influenza vaccination may recruit only a limited number of new T cells.

The chain links TRBV25-1 with TRBJ2-3; a tentative D match to TRBD1 spans 5 bases. The source was PBMCs from blood, collected less than 6 days after vaccination. The source is a man in his fifties who received an inactivated influenza vaccine. Donor details come from another sample of the same person, matched by shared clones. The DNA reads as follows: TGTGCCAGCAGTGAGCCAGGGATAATAGATACGCAGTATTTT. Protein translation: CASSEPGIIDTQYF.